This T cell receptor (beta chain) stems from a study of cytomegalovirus exposure and HLA in healthy donors. Study-level information: A prior study identified roughly 110 million unique TCR beta sequences from about 179 million T cells.

Primers for the PCR totalled 60 Vbeta and 13 Jbeta. The protocol was immunoSEQ multiplex PCR, while the TCRdb copy is restricted to in-frame clones and leaves out a portion. The sample has 50,000 to 65,000 clones; 73% are singletons. In the case of this clone: Its specificity is not known.

The germline V gene encodes CDR1 ENHRY and CDR2 SYGVKD. The CDR3 is 16 residues long. The J segment lost 8 bases and the V segment lost 5 bases, leaving 9 bases of the junction unmatched. Overall study results and limits: A cluster of highly shared sequence variants was likely a sequencing artifact. Testing in vitro showed a few CMV-associated chains specific for CMV antigens.

The TCR was taken from a man between 18 and 35 years old in good health and CMV-seronegative. The gene calls are TRBV10-3 and TRBJ2-3; 14 bases line up with TRBD2. The specimen sequenced was PBMCs. DNA for the CDR3: TGTGCCATCAGTAATGGGACTAGCGGGAGATCCAGTACGCAGTATTTT. Translated, it gives CAISNGTSGRSSTQYF.